This is a list of T cell receptor beta chains from one sample in a study of T cells after yellow fever vaccination. TCRdb independently ran MiXCR on the 5' RACE reads; one entry per CDR3 protein. The profile shows some 150,000 distinct CDR3 sequences, approximately 10% of them singletons. The sequences come from CD8+ T cells sorted from PBMCs, collected 15 days after the yellow fever booster vaccination. The receptors were gathered from a man between 18 and 29 years old who received the YFV17D yellow fever vaccine. Each CDR3 is given with its conserved first and last residue. Fields, in order: clone size, V gene, CDR3 protein. Size values are once, few and many counts, or a class for expanded clones, and some rows have none.

size: few
V: TRBV7-9
CDR3: CASSFLDTEAFF

size: NA
V: TRBV12-3/TRBV12-4
CDR3: CASTNRGLGELFF

size: NA
V: TRBV15
CDR3: CATSRDRDGNSPLHF

size: NA
V: TRBV12-3/TRBV12-4
CDR3: CASSPRRGLAGRRTEAFF

size: few
V: TRBV12-3/TRBV12-4
CDR3: CASRRIPTGGEQFF

size: NA
V: TRBV6-2/TRBV6-3
CDR3: CASRGGNQPQHF

size: few
V: TRBV4-1
CDR3: CASSSREVGTTNEKLFF

size: NA
V: TRBV12-3/TRBV12-4
CDR3: CASSRTPSDHYGYTF

size: NA
V: TRBV19
CDR3: CAARQARNTGELFF

size: few
V: TRBV4-3
CDR3: CASSQDGDLSDEQFF